The rows below give T cell receptor beta chains drawn from one sample of a study of T-cell memory formation after mild COVID-19. TCRdb re-called the 5' RACE reads through MiXCR, storing one row per CDR3 protein. In the table there are about 320,000 distinct CDR3 sequences, roughly an eighth of which are singletons. The sample consisted of PBMCs or a T cell subset sorted from them (not recorded which). All receptors come from a man younger than 35 who had mild COVID-19 (a few samples of this study predate the infection). Cell type and time point are not known. Both conserved end residues are part of each CDR3. Fields, in order: J gene, D gene, clone size, CDR3 length, V gene, CDR3 DNA, CDR3 protein. D genes are given only for firm matches. Where a row states a size, it is once, few, many or the class of an expanded clone; other rows omit it.

J gene: TRBJ2-3; D gene: TRBD2; clone size: few; CDR3 length: 15; V gene: TRBV6-2/TRBV6-3; CDR3 DNA: TGTGCCAGCAGTTACTCGGCTCGGGGGGAAGATACGCAGTATTTT; CDR3 protein: CASSYSARGEDTQYF
J gene: TRBJ1-2; D gene: -; clone size: once; CDR3 length: 13; V gene: TRBV18; CDR3 DNA: TGTGCCAGCTCACTCCCCCTGGGAGAAGGCTACACCTTC; CDR3 protein: CASSLPLGEGYTF
J gene: TRBJ2-2; D gene: -; clone size: many; CDR3 length: 14; V gene: TRBV7-9; CDR3 DNA: TGTGCCGCAGATTCTGAAGCCGGCTCCGGGGAGCTGTTTTTT; CDR3 protein: CAADSEAGSGELFF
J gene: TRBJ2-7; D gene: TRBD2; clone size: few; CDR3 length: 15; V gene: TRBV7-8; CDR3 DNA: TGTGCCAGCAGCTTAGACGTAGCGGGGGCCTACGAGCAGTACTTC; CDR3 protein: CASSLDVAGAYEQYF
J gene: TRBJ2-1; D gene: -; clone size: -; CDR3 length: 14; V gene: TRBV20-1; CDR3 DNA: TGCAGTGCTGGCGGGGGCCACTCCTACAATGAGCAGTTCTTC; CDR3 protein: CSAGGGHSYNEQFF
J gene: TRBJ2-1; D gene: -; clone size: few; CDR3 length: 13; V gene: TRBV30; CDR3 DNA: TGTGCCTGGGCGGTTGGGGGGTACAATGAGCAGTTCTTC; CDR3 protein: CAWAVGGYNEQFF
J gene: TRBJ1-2; D gene: -; clone size: once; CDR3 length: 14; V gene: TRBV6-2/TRBV6-3; CDR3 DNA: TGTGCCAGCAGTAGACAGCCACCCGGCTATGGCTACACCTTC; CDR3 protein: CASSRQPPGYGYTF
J gene: TRBJ2-7; D gene: -; clone size: many; CDR3 length: 17; V gene: TRBV6-2/TRBV6-3; CDR3 DNA: TGTGCCAGCAAAAAGATGGGCACCCGAGGGAGCGCCTACGAGCAGTACTTC; CDR3 protein: CASKKMGTRGSAYEQYF
J gene: TRBJ1-5; D gene: -; clone size: -; CDR3 length: 14; V gene: TRBV27; CDR3 DNA: TGTGCCAGCAGTTCCCATTCTGTTTATCAGCCCCAGCATTTT; CDR3 protein: CASSSHSVYQPQHF
J gene: TRBJ1-1; D gene: -; clone size: many; CDR3 length: 13; V gene: TRBV5-1; CDR3 DNA: TGCGCCAGCAGCTTTCATGGGAACACTGAAGCTTTCTTT; CDR3 protein: CASSFHGNTEAFF
J gene: TRBJ2-5; D gene: TRBD2; clone size: few; CDR3 length: 16; V gene: TRBV5-1; CDR3 DNA: TGCGCCAGCAGCTTGGACGGCGGGGGGATTGTCGGGACCCAGTACTTC; CDR3 protein: CASSLDGGGIVGTQYF
J gene: TRBJ2-7; D gene: -; clone size: few; CDR3 length: 13; V gene: TRBV2; CDR3 DNA: TGTGCCAGCAGGTTCGGGGGAGTCCACGAGCAGTACTTC; CDR3 protein: CASRFGGVHEQYF
J gene: TRBJ2-2; D gene: -; clone size: few; CDR3 length: 15; V gene: TRBV5-1; CDR3 DNA: TGCGCCAGCAGCTCTACTAGACAGAACACCGGGGAGCTGTTTTTT; CDR3 protein: CASSSTRQNTGELFF
J gene: TRBJ2-7; D gene: -; clone size: -; CDR3 length: 13; V gene: TRBV6-2/TRBV6-3; CDR3 DNA: TGTGCCAGCAGAGCAGGGAGCTCCTACGAGCAGTACTTC; CDR3 protein: CASRAGSSYEQYF
J gene: TRBJ1-5; D gene: -; clone size: few; CDR3 length: 15; V gene: TRBV12-3/TRBV12-4; CDR3 DNA: TGTGCCAGCAGTTTCGGGGTTGGGGGGAATCAGCCCCAGCATTTT; CDR3 protein: CASSFGVGGNQPQHF
J gene: TRBJ1-1; D gene: -; clone size: -; CDR3 length: 14; V gene: TRBV9; CDR3 DNA: TGTGCCAGCAGCCCCCTACCGCGGGACACTGAAGCTTTCTTT; CDR3 protein: CASSPLPRDTEAFF
J gene: TRBJ2-5; D gene: -; clone size: -; CDR3 length: 14; V gene: TRBV7-2; CDR3 DNA: TGTGCCAGCAGCCCCGGAGGGGGGCGCGAGACCCAGTACTTC; CDR3 protein: CASSPGGGRETQYF
J gene: TRBJ2-2; D gene: -; clone size: -; CDR3 length: 13; V gene: TRBV11-2; CDR3 DNA: TGTGCCAGCAGCTTATCCCTCGCCGGGGAGCTGTTTTTT; CDR3 protein: CASSLSLAGELFF
J gene: TRBJ1-2; D gene: -; clone size: -; CDR3 length: 12; V gene: TRBV6-1; CDR3 DNA: TGTGCCAGCAGTACTCCGCCCTATGGCTACACCTTC; CDR3 protein: CASSTPPYGYTF
J gene: TRBJ1-4; D gene: -; clone size: -; CDR3 length: 15; V gene: TRBV4-1; CDR3 DNA: TGCGCCAGCAGCCAAGGTCCCTTGAGCAATGAAAAACTGTTTTTT; CDR3 protein: CASSQGPLSNEKLFF
J gene: TRBJ1-2; D gene: -; clone size: -; CDR3 length: 15; V gene: TRBV5-5; CDR3 DNA: TGTGCCAGCAGCTTAGATTACCCAACCCACTATGGCTACACCTTC; CDR3 protein: CASSLDYPTHYGYTF
J gene: TRBJ1-5; D gene: TRBD1; clone size: many; CDR3 length: 13; V gene: TRBV6-2/TRBV6-3; CDR3 DNA: TGTGCCAGCAGGTTGCAGGGGGCAAGGCCCCAGCATTTT; CDR3 protein: CASRLQGARPQHF
J gene: TRBJ2-5; D gene: TRBD1; clone size: -; CDR3 length: 14; V gene: TRBV12-3/TRBV12-4; CDR3 DNA: TGTGCCAGCAGTTCGGGACAGGTCGGAGAGACCCAGTACTTC; CDR3 protein: CASSSGQVGETQYF
J gene: TRBJ2-1; D gene: TRBD2; clone size: few; CDR3 length: 14; V gene: TRBV5-1; CDR3 DNA: TGCGCCAGCAGGGCTAGCGGGGTTTGGGATGAGCAGTTCTTC; CDR3 protein: CASRASGVWDEQFF
J gene: TRBJ2-1; D gene: -; clone size: once; CDR3 length: 14; V gene: TRBV7-2; CDR3 DNA: TGTGCCAGCAGCCCCCAGGAGGGGGACAATGAGCAGTTCTTC; CDR3 protein: CASSPQEGDNEQFF
J gene: TRBJ1-5; D gene: -; clone size: -; CDR3 length: 12; V gene: TRBV2; CDR3 DNA: TGTGCCAGCAGTGAAGGGTGGACTAGTGGGCATTTT; CDR3 protein: CASSEGWTSGHF